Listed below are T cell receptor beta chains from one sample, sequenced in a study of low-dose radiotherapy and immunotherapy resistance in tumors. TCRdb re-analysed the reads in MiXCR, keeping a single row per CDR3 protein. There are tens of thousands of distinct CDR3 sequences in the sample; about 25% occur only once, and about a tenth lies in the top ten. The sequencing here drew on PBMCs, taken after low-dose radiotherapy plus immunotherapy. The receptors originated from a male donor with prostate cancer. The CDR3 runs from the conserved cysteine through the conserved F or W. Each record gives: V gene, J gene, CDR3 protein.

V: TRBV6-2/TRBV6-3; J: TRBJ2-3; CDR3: CASSSGLAGLPDTQYF
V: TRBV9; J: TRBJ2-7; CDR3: CASSVARPHYEQYF
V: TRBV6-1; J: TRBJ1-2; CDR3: CASGTAYGYTF
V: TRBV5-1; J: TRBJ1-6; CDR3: CASSLVPGYNSPLHF
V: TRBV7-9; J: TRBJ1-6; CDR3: CASKRQGRYNSPLHF
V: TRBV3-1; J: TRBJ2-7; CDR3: CASSQSPGASYEQYF
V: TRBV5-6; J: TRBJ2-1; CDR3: CASSLASNEQFF
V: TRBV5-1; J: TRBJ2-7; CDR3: CASSWGLARESYEQYF
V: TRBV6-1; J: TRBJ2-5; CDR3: CASTTGTSQETQYF
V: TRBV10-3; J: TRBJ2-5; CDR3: CASRRDRSEETQYF
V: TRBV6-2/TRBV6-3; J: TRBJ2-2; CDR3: CASSYSRQGLNTGELFFF
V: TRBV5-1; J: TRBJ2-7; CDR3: CASSVSTGIPLGEQYF
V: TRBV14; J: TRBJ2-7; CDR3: CASSRGLTYSYEQYF
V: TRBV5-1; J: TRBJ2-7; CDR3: CASSLRRDSSYEQYF
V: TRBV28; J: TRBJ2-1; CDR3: CASSLAGEVNEQFF
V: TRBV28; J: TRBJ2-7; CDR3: CASSPSGQGVAYEQYF
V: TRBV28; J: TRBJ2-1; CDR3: CASRAGGGGYNEQFF
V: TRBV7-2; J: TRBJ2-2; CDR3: CASSHRASGANTGELFF
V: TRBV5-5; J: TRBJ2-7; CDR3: CASSLAATGTEQYF
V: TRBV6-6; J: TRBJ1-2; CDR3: CASSWTGGYGYTF
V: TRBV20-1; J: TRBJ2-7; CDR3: CSASGQIFSYEQYF
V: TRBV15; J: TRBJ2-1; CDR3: CATSRDVGGHEQFF
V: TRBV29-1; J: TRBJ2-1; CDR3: CSVVDRLAVVNEQFF
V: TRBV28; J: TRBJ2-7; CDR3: CASSLPLSGYREQYF
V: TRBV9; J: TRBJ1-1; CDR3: CASSVGLEGTEAFF
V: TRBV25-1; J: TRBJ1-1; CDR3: CASSESDRGFHTEAFF
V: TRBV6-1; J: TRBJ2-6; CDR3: CASSATTGFSSGANVLTF
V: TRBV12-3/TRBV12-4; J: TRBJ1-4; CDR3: CASSSIQGPPSEKLFF
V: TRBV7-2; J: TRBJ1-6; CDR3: CASSALGGNVEPLHF
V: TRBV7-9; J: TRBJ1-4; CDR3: CASSLDRGLDEKLFF
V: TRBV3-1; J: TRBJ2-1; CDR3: CASSQGQGVNEQFF
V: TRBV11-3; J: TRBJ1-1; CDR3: CASSLGGTAGTEAFF
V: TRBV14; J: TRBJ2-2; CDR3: CASSQVGRGTGELFFFFFF
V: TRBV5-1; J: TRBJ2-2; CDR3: CASSEGSSAGELFF
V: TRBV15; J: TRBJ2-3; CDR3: CATSRGASGGLNTQYF
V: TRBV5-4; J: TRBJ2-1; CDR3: CASSSGLGEQFF
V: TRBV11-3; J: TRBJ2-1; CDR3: CASSLDRDPPYNEQFF
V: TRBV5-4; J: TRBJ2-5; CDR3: CASSSPGGETQYF
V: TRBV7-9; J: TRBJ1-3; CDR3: CASSEGGQGALGNTIYF
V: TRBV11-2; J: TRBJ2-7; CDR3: CASSFGTGGSSYEQYF
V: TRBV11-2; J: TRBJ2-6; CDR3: CASSLGMGVLTF
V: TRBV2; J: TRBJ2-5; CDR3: CASSYGTVKETQYF
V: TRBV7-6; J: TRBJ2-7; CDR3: CASSSLQAPYEQYF
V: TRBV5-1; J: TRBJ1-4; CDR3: CASSFGDRRGEKLFF
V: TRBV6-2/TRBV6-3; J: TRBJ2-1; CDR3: CASSYPAVSRYNEQFF
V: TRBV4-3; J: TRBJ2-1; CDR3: CASSQAPGTGNNEQFF
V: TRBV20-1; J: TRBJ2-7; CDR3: CSASSGSPPYEQYF
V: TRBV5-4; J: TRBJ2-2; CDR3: CASSSQRGTGELFF